What follows describes a single T cell receptor (beta chain). The antigen remains unidentified. The sample belongs to a study of beta chain features in type 1 diabetes. Overall study context: Age, gender and cell yields were alike across patients and healthy donors. Study-level findings and limits: People with Type 1 diabetes carried modestly yet significantly shorter TCRB CDR3s in all four CD4+ subsets.

Sequenced material consisted of expressed TCRB transcripts (all of the isolated RNA was reverse transcribed). Sequenced by immunoSEQ multiplex PCR; TCRdb stores in-frame clones only, minus some. In the table there are approximately 250,000 clones, approximately 10% of which are singletons. Via CD45RO/CCR7/CD25/CD127/CD95/CD27, cells of the CD4+ naive, central memory, regulatory and stem cell-like memory subsets were sorted. V lost 7 bases to trimming and J lost 12 bases, with 13 bases between them. The CDR3 totals 11 residues. The germline CDR1 and CDR2 sequences are MDHEN and SYDVKM. Sequenced material: naive CD4+ T cells from blood. This TCR came from a man aged 25-45 years with type 1 diabetes. The chain recombines TRBV28 with TRBJ2-1; D is perhaps TRBD2 (6 bases). The CDR3 region is CASTSPGVQFF. The DNA for the CDR3 is TGTGCCAGCACATCCCCGGGGGTGCAGTTCTTC.